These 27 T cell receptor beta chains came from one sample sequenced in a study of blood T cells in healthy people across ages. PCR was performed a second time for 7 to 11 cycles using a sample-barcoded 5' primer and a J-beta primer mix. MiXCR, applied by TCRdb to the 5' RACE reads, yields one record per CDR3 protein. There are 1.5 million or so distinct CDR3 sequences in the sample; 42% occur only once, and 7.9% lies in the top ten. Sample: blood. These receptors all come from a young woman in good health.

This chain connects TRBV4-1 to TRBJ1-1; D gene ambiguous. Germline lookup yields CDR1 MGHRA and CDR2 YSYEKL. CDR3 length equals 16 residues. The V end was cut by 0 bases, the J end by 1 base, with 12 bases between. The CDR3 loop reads CASSQDNWQQNTEAFF. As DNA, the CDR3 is TGCGCCAGCAGCCAAGATAATTGGCAGCAGAACACTGAAGCTTTCTTT.

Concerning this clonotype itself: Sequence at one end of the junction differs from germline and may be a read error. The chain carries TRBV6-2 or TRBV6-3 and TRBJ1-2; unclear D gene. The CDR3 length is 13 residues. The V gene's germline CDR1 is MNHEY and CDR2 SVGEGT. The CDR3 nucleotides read TGTGCCAGCAGAGACGACGGACTCTCTGGCCACACCTTC. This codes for CASRDDGLSGHTF.

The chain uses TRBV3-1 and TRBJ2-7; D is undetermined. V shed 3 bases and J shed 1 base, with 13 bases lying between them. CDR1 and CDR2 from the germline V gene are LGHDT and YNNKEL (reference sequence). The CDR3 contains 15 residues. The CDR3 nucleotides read TGTGCCAGCAGCCAGGAACCGACCCCATCCTACGAGCAGTACTTC. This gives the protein CASSQEPTPSYEQYF.

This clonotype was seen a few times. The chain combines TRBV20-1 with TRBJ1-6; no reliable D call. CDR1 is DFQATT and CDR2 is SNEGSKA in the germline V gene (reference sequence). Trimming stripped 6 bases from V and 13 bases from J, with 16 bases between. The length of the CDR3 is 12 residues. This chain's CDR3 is CSAHPSNSPLHF. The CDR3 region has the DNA TGCAGTGCCCACCCATCCAACTCTCCCCTCCACTTT.

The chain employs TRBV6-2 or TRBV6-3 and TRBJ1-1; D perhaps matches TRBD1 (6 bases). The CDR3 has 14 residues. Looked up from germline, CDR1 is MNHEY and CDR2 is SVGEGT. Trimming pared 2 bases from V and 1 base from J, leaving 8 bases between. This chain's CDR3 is CASSYDRRNTEAFF. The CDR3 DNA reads TGTGCCAGCAGTTACGACAGGAGGAACACTGAAGCTTTCTTT.

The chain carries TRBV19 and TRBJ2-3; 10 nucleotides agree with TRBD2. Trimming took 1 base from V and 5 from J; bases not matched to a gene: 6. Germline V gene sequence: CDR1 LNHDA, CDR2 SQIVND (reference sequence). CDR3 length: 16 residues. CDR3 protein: CASSIGASGGGDTQYF. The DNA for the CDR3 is TGTGCCAGTAGTATAGGGGCTAGCGGGGGAGGAGATACGCAGTATTTT.

The chain's CDR3 is CASSLGEEYF. CDR3 in DNA: TGTGCCAGCAGCTTGGGGGAGGAGTATTTT. V usage is TRBV7-8 and J usage is TRBJ2-3, with D tentatively TRBD2 (6 bases). V was shortened by 3 bases and J by 13 bases, with 8 bases between the two germline ends. The CDR3 is 10 residues long. Germline V lookup: CDR1 SGHVS, CDR2 FQNEAQ.

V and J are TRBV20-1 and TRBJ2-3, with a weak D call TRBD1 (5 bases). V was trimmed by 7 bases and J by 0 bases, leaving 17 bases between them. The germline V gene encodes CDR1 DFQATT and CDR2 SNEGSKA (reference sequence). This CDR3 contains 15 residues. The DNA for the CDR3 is TGCAGTGGGTTGCAGGGCCTATCTAGCACAGATACGCAGTATTTT. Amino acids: CSGLQGLSSTDTQYF.

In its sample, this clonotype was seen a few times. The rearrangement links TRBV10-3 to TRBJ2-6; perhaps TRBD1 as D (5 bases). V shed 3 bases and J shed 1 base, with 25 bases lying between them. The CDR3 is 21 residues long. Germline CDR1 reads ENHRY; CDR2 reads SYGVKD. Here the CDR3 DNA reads TGTGCCATCAGTGATGGCTCCCCTTCGACAGTCTCCTTTTCTGGGGCCAACGTCCTGACTTTC. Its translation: CAISDGSPSTVSFSGANVLTF.

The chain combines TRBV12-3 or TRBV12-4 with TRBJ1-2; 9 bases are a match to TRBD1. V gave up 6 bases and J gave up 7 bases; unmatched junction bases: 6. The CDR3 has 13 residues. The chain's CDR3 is CASRTGGPRGYTF. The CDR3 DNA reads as TGTGCCAGCAGAACAGGGGGCCCGCGTGGCTACACCTTC.

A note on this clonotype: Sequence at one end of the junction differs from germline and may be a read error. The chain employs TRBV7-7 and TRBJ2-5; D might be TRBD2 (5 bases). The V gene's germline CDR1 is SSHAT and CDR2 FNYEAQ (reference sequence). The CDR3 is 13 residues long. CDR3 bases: TGTGCTAGCAGCGTCGGACTGGCGGAGACCCAGTACTTC. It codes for CASSVGLAETQYF.

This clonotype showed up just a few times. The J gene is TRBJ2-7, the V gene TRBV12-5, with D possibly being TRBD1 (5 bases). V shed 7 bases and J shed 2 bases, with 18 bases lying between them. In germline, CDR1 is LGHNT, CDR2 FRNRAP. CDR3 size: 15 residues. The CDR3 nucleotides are TGTGCTAGTGCCCCGAACCACAGGTTAACCTACGAGCAGTACTTC. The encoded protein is CASAPNHRLTYEQYF.

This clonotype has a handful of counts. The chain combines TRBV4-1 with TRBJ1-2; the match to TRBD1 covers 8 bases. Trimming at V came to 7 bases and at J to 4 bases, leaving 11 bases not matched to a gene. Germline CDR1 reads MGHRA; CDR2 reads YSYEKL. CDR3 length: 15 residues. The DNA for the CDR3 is TGCGCCAGCAACCGAGACAGGGGTACTGGCTATGGCTACACCTTC. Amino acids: CASNRDRGTGYGYTF.

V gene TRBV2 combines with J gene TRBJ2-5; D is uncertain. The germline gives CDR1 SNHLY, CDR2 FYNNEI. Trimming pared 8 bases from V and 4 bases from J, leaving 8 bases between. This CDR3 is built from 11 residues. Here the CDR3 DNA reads TGTGCCAGCGCAGTTTTAGAGACCCAGTACTTC. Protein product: CASAVLETQYF.

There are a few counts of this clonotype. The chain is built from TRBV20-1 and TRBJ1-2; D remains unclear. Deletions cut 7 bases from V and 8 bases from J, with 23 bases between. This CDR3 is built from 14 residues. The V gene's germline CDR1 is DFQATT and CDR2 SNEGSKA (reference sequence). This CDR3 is CSDERQGNLRGYTF. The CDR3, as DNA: TGCAGTGACGAGCGCCAAGGGAACCTTAGAGGCTACACCTTC.

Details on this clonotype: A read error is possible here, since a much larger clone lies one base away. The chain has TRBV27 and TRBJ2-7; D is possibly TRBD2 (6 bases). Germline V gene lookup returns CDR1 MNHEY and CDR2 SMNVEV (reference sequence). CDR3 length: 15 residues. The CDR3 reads CTSSHIREPAYEQYF. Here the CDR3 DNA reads TGTACCAGCAGTCATATCCGGGAGCCAGCCTACGAGCAGTACTTC.

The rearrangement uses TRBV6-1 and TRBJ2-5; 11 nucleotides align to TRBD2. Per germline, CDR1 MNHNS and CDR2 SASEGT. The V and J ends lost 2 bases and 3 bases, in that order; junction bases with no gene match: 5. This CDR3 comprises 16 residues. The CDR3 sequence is CASSELAGGLEETQYF. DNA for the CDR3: TGTGCCAGCAGTGAACTAGCGGGAGGTTTGGAAGAGACCCAGTACTTC.

The CDR3 region is CASSPHPGANTEAFF. The CDR3 DNA follows: TGTGCCAGCAGCCCTCACCCGGGCGCGAACACTGAAGCTTTCTTT. The chain recombines TRBV7-4 with TRBJ1-1; D is unclear. The V gene's germline CDR1 is SGHVT and CDR2 SQSDAQ. The V and J ends lost 5 bases and 1 base respectively, with 14 bases between them. CDR3 size: 15 residues.

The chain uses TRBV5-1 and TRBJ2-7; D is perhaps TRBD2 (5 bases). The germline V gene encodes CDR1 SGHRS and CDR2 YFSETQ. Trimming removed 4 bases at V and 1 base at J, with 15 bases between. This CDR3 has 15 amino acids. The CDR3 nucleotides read TGCGCCAGCAGCGGAGCTAGCAGAACGTCCTACGAGCAGTACTTC. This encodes CASSGASRTSYEQYF.

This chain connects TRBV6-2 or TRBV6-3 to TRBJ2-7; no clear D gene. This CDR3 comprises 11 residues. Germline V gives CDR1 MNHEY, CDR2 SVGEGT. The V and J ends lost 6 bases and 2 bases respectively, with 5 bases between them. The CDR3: CASRLTYEQYF. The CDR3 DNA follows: TGTGCCAGCAGGCTGACCTACGAGCAGTACTTC.

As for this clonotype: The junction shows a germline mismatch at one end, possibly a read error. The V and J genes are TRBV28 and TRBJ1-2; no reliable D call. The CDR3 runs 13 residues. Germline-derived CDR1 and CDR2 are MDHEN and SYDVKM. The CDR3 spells CASRPQTSYGYTF. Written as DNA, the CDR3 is TGTGCCAGCAGACCCCAGACATCCTATGGTTACACCTTC.

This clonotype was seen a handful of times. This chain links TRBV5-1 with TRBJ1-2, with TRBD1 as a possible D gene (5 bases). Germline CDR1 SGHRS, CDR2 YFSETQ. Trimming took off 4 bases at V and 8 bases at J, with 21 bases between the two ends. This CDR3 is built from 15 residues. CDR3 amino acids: CASSPNSLGPGGYTF. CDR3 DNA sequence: TGCGCCAGCAGCCCAAACTCTCTGGGGCCGGGCGGCTACACCTTC. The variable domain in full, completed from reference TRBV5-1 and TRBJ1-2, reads KAGVTQTPRYLIKTRGQQVTLSCSPISGHRSVSWYQQTPGQGLQFLFEYFSETQRNKGNFPGRFSGRQFSNSRSEMNVSTLELGDSALYLCASSPNSLGPGGYTFGSGTRLTVV.

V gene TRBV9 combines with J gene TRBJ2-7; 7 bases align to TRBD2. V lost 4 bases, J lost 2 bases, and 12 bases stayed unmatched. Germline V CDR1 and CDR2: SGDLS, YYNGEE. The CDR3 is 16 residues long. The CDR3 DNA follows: TGTGCCAGCAGCATAGGGAGGGATTCGGTCACCTACGAGCAGTACTTC. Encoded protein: CASSIGRDSVTYEQYF.

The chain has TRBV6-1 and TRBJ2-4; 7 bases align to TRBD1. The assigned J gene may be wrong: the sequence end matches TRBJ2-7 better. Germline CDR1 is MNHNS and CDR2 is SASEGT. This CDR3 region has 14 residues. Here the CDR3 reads CASSEVGQSYEQYF. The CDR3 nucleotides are TGTGCCAGCAGTGAAGTGGGACAGAGTTACGAGCAGTACTTC.

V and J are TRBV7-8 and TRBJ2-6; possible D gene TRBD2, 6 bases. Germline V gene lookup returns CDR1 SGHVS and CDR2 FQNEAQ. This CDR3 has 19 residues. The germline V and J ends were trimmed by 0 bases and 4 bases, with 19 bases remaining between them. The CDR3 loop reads CASSLARSAGFGGANVLTF. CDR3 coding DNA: TGTGCCAGCAGCTTAGCGCGGTCCGCGGGATTCGGAGGGGCCAACGTCCTGACTTTC.

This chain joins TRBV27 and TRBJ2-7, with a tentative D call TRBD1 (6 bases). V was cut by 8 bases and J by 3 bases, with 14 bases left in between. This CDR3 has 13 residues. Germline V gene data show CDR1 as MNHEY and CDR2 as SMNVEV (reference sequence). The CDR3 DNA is TGTGCCAGCGGACAGAAGGCCCACTACGAGCAGTACTTC. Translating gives CASGQKAHYEQYF.

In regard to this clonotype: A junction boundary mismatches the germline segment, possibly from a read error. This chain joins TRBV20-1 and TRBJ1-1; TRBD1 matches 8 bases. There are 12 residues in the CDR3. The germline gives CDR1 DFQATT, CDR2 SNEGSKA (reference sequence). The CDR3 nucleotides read TGCGGTGCTGACAGGGGCGGCACTGAAGCTTTCTTT. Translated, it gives CGADRGGTEAFF.